This T cell receptor (beta chain) was profiled in a study of T cells after somatic rescue of genetic block. Germline V gene sequence: CDR1 LNHDA, CDR2 SQIVND (reference sequence). The CDR3 totals 14 residues. Trimming took 4 bases from V and 6 from J; bases not matched to a gene: 6. TCRdb keeps only in-frame clones here, not all; method: immunoSEQ multiplex PCR. The sample records about 110,000 clones, about 89% being singletons. This clone was picked up one time. Material for sequencing was peripheral blood mononuclear cells (PBMCs). This clonotype was obtained from a woman aged 18-29 years. The chain is built from TRBV19 and TRBJ1-2; 9 nucleotides align to TRBD1. In nucleotides, the CDR3 is TGTGCCAGTAGTAAAACAGGGGGCGCAGATGGCTACACCTTC. This gives the protein CASSKTGGADGYTF.